The rows below give T cell receptor beta chains drawn from one sample of a study of beta chain features in type 1 diabetes. Clones were sequenced by immunoSEQ multiplex PCR, and TCRdb holds only the in-frame ones, with some missing. The data hold more than 250,000 clones, with 14% observed a single time. Sequencing was performed on naive CD4+ T cells from blood. The source of these receptors is a man aged 30 to 45 with type 1 diabetes. Both conserved end residues are part of each CDR3. Each record gives: J gene, V gene, clone size, CDR3 length, CDR3 protein. Only part of the rows carry a size: once, few, many, or a class if the clone is expanded.

j_call: TRBJ2-3
v_call: TRBV28
clone_size: -
cdr3_length: 15
cdr3_aa: CASSTSGALTDTQYF

j_call: TRBJ1-5
v_call: TRBV11-2
clone_size: few
cdr3_length: 13
cdr3_aa: CASSLEQHQPQHF

j_call: TRBJ2-7
v_call: TRBV29-1
clone_size: few
cdr3_length: 14
cdr3_aa: CSAKGLAGEGEQYF

j_call: TRBJ1-1
v_call: TRBV28
clone_size: few
cdr3_length: 12
cdr3_aa: CASSRMNTEAFF

j_call: TRBJ1-1
v_call: TRBV20-1
clone_size: -
cdr3_length: 11
cdr3_aa: CSATGGTEAFF

j_call: TRBJ2-3
v_call: TRBV2
clone_size: -
cdr3_length: 16
cdr3_aa: CASILGLAGGADTQYF

j_call: TRBJ2-5
v_call: TRBV28
clone_size: -
cdr3_length: 12
cdr3_aa: CATGLAGETQYF

j_call: TRBJ1-5
v_call: TRBV7-2
clone_size: -
cdr3_length: 13
cdr3_aa: CASSGQGNQPQHF

j_call: TRBJ2-3
v_call: TRBV7-9
clone_size: -
cdr3_length: 16
cdr3_aa: CASSSLAGGSPDTQYF

j_call: TRBJ1-2
v_call: TRBV7-3
clone_size: -
cdr3_length: 15
cdr3_aa: CASSLNTGQSYGYTF

j_call: TRBJ1-2
v_call: TRBV27
clone_size: -
cdr3_length: 13
cdr3_aa: CASSPRANYGYTF

j_call: TRBJ2-7
v_call: TRBV18
clone_size: -
cdr3_length: 13
cdr3_aa: CASSPTEGYEQYF

j_call: TRBJ1-2
v_call: TRBV11-2
clone_size: few
cdr3_length: 14
cdr3_aa: CASSFGQGLYGYTF

j_call: TRBJ2-1
v_call: TRBV7-2
clone_size: -
cdr3_length: 16
cdr3_aa: CASRTRTSGLYNEQFF

j_call: TRBJ2-5
v_call: TRBV5-1
clone_size: few
cdr3_length: 14
cdr3_aa: CASSLQGAKETQYF

j_call: TRBJ2-3
v_call: TRBV4-2
clone_size: few
cdr3_length: 16
cdr3_aa: CASSQDLAGLTDTQYF

j_call: TRBJ2-7
v_call: TRBV7-9
clone_size: few
cdr3_length: 15
cdr3_aa: CASSLLAGGSYEQYF

j_call: TRBJ2-7
v_call: TRBV30
clone_size: -
cdr3_length: 16
cdr3_aa: CAWSALGAGGPYEQYF

j_call: TRBJ2-5
v_call: TRBV7-2
clone_size: -
cdr3_length: 11
cdr3_aa: CASSQLETQYF

j_call: TRBJ2-5
v_call: TRBV11-2
clone_size: few
cdr3_length: 15
cdr3_aa: CASSSGLFSQETQYF

j_call: TRBJ1-5
v_call: TRBV15
clone_size: -
cdr3_length: 17
cdr3_aa: CATSRRHRQGDIQPQHF

j_call: TRBJ2-7
v_call: TRBV28
clone_size: few
cdr3_length: 13
cdr3_aa: CASRTGSSYEQYF

j_call: TRBJ1-1
v_call: TRBV28
clone_size: -
cdr3_length: 14
cdr3_aa: CASSPGQVSTEAFF

j_call: TRBJ2-5
v_call: TRBV5-1
clone_size: few
cdr3_length: 13
cdr3_aa: CASSSAGQETQYF